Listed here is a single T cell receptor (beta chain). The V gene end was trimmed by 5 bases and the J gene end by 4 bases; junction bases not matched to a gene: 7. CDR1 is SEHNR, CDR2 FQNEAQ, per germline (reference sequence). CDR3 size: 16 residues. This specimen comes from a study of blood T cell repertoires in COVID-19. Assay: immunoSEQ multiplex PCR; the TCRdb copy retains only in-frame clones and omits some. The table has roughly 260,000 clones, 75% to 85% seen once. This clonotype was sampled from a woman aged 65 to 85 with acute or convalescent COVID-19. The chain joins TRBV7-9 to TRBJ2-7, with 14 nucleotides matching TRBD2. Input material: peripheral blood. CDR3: CASSRGLAGVGYEQYF. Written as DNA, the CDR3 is TGTGCCAGCAGCCGGGGACTAGCGGGGGTCGGGTACGAGCAGTACTTC.